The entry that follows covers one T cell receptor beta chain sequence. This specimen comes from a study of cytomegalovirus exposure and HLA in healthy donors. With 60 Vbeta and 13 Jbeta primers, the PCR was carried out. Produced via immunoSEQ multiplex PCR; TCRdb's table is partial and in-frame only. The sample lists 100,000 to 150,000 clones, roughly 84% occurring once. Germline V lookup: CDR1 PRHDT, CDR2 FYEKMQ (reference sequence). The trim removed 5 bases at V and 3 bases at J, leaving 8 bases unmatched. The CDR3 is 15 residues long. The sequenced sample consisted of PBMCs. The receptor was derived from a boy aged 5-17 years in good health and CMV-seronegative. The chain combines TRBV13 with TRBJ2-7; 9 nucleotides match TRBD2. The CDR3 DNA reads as TGTGCCAGCAGCGCCCCCAGCGGGGGGATCTACGAGCAGTACTTC. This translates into CASSAPSGGIYEQYF.